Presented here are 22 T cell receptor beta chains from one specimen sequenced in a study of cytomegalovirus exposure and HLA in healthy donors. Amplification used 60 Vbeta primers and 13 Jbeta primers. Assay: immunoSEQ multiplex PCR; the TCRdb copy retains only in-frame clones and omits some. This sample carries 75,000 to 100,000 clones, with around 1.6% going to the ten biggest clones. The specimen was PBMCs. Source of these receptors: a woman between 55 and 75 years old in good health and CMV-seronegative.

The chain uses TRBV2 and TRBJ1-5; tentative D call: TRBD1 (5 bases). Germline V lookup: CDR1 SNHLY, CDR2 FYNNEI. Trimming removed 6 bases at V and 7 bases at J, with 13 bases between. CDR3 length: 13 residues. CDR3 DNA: TGTGCCAGCAGCCCAAGGGGAGGACAGCCCCAGCATTTT. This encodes CASSPRGGQPQHF.

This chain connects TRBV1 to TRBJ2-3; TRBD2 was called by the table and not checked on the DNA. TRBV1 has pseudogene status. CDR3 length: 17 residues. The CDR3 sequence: CTSSPPKGSGRADTQYF. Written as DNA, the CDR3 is TGCACCAGCAGCCCCCCAAAGGGTAGCGGGAGAGCGGATACGCAGTATTTT.

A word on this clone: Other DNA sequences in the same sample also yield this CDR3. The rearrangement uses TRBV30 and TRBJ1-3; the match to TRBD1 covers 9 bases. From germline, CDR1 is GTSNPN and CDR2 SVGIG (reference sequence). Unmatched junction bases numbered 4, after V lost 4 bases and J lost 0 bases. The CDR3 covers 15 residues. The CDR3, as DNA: TGTGCCTGGAATACAGGGGGCTTCTCTGGAAACACCATATATTTT. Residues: CAWNTGGFSGNTIYF.

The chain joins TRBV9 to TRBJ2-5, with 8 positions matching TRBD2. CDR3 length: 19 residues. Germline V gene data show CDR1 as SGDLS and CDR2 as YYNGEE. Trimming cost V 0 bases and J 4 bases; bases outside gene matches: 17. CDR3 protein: CASSVGSWGGREGRETQYF. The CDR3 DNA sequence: TGTGCCAGCAGCGTAGGATCTTGGGGGGGCCGGGAGGGCCGAGAGACCCAGTACTTC.

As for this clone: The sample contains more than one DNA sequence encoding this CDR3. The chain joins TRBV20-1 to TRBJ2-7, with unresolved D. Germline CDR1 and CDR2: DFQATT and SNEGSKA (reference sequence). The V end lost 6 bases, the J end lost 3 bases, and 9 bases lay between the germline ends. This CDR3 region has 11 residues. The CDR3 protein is CSAQEDYEQYF. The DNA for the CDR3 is TGCAGTGCCCAGGAAGACTACGAGCAGTACTTC.

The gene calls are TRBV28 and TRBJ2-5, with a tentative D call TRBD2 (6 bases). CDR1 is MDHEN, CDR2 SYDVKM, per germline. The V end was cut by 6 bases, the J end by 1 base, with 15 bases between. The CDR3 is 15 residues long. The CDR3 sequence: CASRSRAGRQETQYF. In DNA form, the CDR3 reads TGTGCCAGCAGGTCGAGGGCGGGACGCCAAGAGACCCAGTACTTC. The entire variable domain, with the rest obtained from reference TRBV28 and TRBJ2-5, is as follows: DVKVTQSSRYLVKRTGEKVFLECVQDMDHENMFWYRQDPGLGLRLIYFSYDVKMKEKGDIPEGYSVSREKKERFSLILESASTNQTSMYLCASRSRAGRQETQYFGPGTRLLVL.

The DNA of the CDR3 is TGTGCCAGCAGTTCGATGACAGGGGCGAGGAACACTGAAGCTTTCTTT. It is translated as CASSSMTGARNTEAFF. V usage is TRBV6-5 and J usage is TRBJ1-1; TRBD1 agrees at 8 bases. Germline loops: CDR1 MNHEY, CDR2 SVGAGI. Trimming took 4 bases from V and 1 from J; bases not matched to a gene: 8. The CDR3 covers 16 residues.

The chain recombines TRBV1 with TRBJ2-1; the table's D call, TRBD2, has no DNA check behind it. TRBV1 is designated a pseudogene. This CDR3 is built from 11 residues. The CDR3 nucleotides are TGCACCAGTGCCCCTGAGAGTGAGCAGTTCTTC. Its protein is CTSAPESEQFF.

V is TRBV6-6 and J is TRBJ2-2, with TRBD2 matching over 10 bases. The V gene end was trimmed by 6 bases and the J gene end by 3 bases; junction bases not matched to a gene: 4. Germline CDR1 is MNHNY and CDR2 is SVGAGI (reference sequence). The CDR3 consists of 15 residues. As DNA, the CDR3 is TGTGCCAGCAGCTTGCTAGCGGGAGACACCGGGGAGCTGTTTTTT. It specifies CASSLLAGDTGELFF.

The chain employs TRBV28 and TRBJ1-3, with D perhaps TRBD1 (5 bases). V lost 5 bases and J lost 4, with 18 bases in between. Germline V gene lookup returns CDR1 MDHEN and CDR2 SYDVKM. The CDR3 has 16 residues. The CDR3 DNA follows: TGTGCCAGCAGTCCTCCTCGACAGCTTCTGGGAAACACCATATATTTT. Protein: CASSPPRQLLGNTIYF.

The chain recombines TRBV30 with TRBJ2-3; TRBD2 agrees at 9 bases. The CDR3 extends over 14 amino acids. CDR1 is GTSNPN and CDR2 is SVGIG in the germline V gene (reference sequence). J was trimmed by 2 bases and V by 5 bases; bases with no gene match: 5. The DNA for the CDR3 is TGTGCCTGGGCGAGGGGACTAGCCACAGATACGCAGTATTTT. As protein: CAWARGLATDTQYF.

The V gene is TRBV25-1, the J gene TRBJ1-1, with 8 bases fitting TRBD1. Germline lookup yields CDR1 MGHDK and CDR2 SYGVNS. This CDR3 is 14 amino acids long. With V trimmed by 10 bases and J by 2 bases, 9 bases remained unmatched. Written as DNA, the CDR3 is TGTGCCACCTCCCGGGGACAGGCAAACACTGAAGCTTTCTTT. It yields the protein CATSRGQANTEAFF.

This CDR3 is CAWTVNSGNTIYF. In DNA form, the CDR3 reads TGTGCCTGGACAGTGAACTCTGGAAACACCATATATTTT. The gene calls are TRBV30 and TRBJ1-3; the D is unclear. Germline values: CDR1 GTSNPN, CDR2 SVGIG (reference sequence). V was pared by 4 bases and J by 0 bases, with 7 bases between. There are 13 residues in the CDR3.

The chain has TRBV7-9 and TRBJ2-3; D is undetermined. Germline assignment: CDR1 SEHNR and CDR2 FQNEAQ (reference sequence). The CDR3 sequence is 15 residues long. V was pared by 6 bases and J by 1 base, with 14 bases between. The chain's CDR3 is CASSLWSVGTDTQYF. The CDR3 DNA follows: TGTGCCAGCAGTCTTTGGTCGGTAGGCACAGATACGCAGTATTTT.

The CDR3 protein is CASSPGSAIQFF. The CDR3 DNA sequence: TGTGCCAGCAGCCCGGGGAGCGCCATTCAGTTCTTC. V and J are TRBV6-6 and TRBJ2-1; tentative D call: TRBD2 (5 bases). Germline values: CDR1 MNHNY, CDR2 SVGAGI (reference sequence). The CDR3 is made up of 12 amino acids. The ends were cut back, 6 bases at V and 13 bases at J, with 16 bases in the middle.

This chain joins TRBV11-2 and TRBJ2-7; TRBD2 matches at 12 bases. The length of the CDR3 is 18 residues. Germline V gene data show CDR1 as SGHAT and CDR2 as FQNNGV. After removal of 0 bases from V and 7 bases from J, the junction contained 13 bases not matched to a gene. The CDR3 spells CASSLEPQASGRVREQYF. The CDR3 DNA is TGTGCCAGCAGCTTAGAACCTCAGGCTAGCGGGAGGGTACGGGAGCAGTACTTC.

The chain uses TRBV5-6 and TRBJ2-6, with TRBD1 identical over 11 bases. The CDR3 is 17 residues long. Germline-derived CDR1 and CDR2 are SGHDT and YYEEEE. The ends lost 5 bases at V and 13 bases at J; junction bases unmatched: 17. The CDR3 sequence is CASRGAGQGAMEGVLTF. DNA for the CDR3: TGTGCCAGCAGGGGCGCCGGACAGGGGGCGATGGAGGGGGTCCTGACTTTC.

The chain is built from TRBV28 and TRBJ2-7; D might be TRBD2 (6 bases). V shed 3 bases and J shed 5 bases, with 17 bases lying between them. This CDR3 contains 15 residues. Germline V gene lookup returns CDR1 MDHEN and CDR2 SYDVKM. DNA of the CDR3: TGTGCCAGCAGTTTTCCCACCCCGGGGGTGGACGAGCAGTACTTC. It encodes CASSFPTPGVDEQYF. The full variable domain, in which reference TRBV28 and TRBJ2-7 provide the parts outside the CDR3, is DVKVTQSSRYLVKRTGEKVFLECVQDMDHENMFWYRQDPGLGLRLIYFSYDVKMKEKGDIPEGYSVSREKKERFSLILESASTNQTSMYLCASSFPTPGVDEQYFGPGTRLTVT.

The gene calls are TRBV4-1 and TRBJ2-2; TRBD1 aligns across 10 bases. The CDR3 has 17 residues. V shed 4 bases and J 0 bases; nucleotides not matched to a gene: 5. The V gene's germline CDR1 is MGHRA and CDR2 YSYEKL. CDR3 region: CASSRSGQGANTGELFF. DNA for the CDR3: TGCGCCAGCAGCCGTTCCGGACAGGGGGCGAACACCGGGGAGCTGTTTTTT.

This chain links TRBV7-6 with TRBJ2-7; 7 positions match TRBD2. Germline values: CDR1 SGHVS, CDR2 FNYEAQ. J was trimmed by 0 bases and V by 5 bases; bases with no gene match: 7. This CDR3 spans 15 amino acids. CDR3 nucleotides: TGTGCCAGCAGCAGCCCGGGGGGAGTCTCCTACGAGCAGTACTTC. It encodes CASSSPGGVSYEQYF.

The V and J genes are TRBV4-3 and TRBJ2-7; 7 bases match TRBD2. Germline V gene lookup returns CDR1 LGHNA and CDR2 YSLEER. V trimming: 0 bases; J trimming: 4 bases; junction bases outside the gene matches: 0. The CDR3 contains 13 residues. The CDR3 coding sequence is TGCGCCAGCAGCCAAGAGGGGGGGTACGAGCAGTACTTC. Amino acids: CASSQEGGYEQYF.

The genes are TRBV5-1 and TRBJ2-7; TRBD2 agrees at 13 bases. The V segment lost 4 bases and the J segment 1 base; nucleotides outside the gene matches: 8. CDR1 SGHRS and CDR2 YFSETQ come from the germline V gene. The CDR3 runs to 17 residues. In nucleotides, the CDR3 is TGCGCCAGCAGCCCAAAACTAGCGGGAGGGGCGTCCTACGAGCAGTACTTC. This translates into CASSPKLAGGASYEQYF.